The 12 T cell receptor beta chains in this list originate from one sample, sequenced in a study of spatial heterogeneity in lung cancer. One entry per CDR3 protein results from TCRdb running MiXCR on the 5' RACE reads. The table shows about 10,000 distinct CDR3 sequences, with 20% to 25% occurring only once. Regarding time point: blood at routine non-recurrence follow-up after resection. The input for sequencing was PBMCs, taken at follow-up. The receptor source for this set is a male donor with early-stage non-small cell lung cancer.

In its sample, this clonotype was seen many times. The chain combines TRBV2 with TRBJ1-4; TRBD1 is a possible D gene (6 bases). Deletions cut 5 bases from V and 4 bases from J, with 14 bases between. The CDR3 runs to 15 residues. Germline loops: CDR1 SNHLY, CDR2 FYNNEI. CDR3 coding DNA: TGTGCCAGCAGTTCGCAGGGAGGGGGTAATGAAAAACTGTTTTTT. It encodes CASSSQGGGNEKLFF. The whole variable domain, remainder taken from reference TRBV2 and TRBJ1-4, is EPEVTQTPSHQVTQMGQEVILRCVPISNHLYFYWYRQILGQKVEFLVSFYNNEISEKSEIFDDQFSVERPDGSNFTLKIRSTKLEDSAMYFCASSSQGGGNEKLFFGSGTQLSVL.

The gene calls are TRBV4-3 and TRBJ1-1; D remains ambiguous. The CDR3 has 13 residues. Trimming stripped 5 bases from V and 1 base from J, with 8 bases between. Germline lookup yields CDR1 LGHNA and CDR2 YSLEER. The CDR3 sequence is CASSSEPNTEAFF. The CDR3 DNA reads TGCGCCAGCAGCTCCGAGCCGAACACTGAAGCTTTCTTT.

This clonotype has ten or more counts. The chain carries TRBV5-4 and TRBJ1-3, with unresolved D. The ends were cut back, 0 bases at V and 0 bases at J, with 10 bases in the middle. Germline CDR1 SGHNT, CDR2 YYREEE (reference sequence). This CDR3 region has 16 residues. DNA for the CDR3: TGTGCCAGCAGCTTGGCAGCCGCTAACTCTGGAAACACCATATATTTT. Its protein product is CASSLAAANSGNTIYF. The complete variable domain, with remaining parts taken from reference TRBV5-4 and TRBJ1-3, reads ETGVTQSPTHLIKTRGQQVTLRCSSQSGHNTVSWYQQALGQGPQFIFQYYREEENGRGNFPPRFSGLQFPNYSSELNVNALELDDSALYLCASSLAAANSGNTIYFGEGSWLTVV.

The CDR3 coding sequence is TGCGCCAGCAGTCAGGAGGCCAGCACAGATACGCAGTATTTT. It encodes CASSQEASTDTQYF. The V and J genes are TRBV4-3 and TRBJ2-3; D might be TRBD2 (5 bases). The CDR3 is 14 amino acids. Between the trimmed V and J ends, which lost 6 bases and 0 bases, there was a span of 10 bases. CDR1 and CDR2 (germline): LGHNA, YSLEER.

This clonotype was detected a few times. This sequence joins TRBV28 and TRBJ1-2; possible D gene TRBD1, 6 bases. The CDR3 sequence is 13 residues long. V lost 6 bases, J lost 3 bases, and 11 bases lay in between. Germline assignment: CDR1 MDHEN and CDR2 SYDVKM. The CDR3 reads CASRGGADYGYTF. CDR3 nucleotide sequence: TGTGCCAGCAGGGGGGGGGCGGACTATGGCTACACCTTC.

This clonotype occurred a few times. The chain recombines TRBV6-2 or TRBV6-3 with TRBJ2-1; the match to TRBD1 covers 7 bases. Germline CDR1 reads MNHEY; CDR2 reads SVGEGT. With 6 bases clipped from V and 8 bases from J, the junction kept 4 bases outside the gene matches. The CDR3 contains 12 residues. In DNA form, the CDR3 reads TGTGCCAGCAGAGACAGGGACCATGAGCAGTTCTTC. It specifies CASRDRDHEQFF.

This clonotype was found many times. V and J are TRBV28 and TRBJ2-7, with D possibly TRBD2 on 6 matching bases. Trimming pared 5 bases from V and 6 bases from J, leaving 17 bases between. The CDR3 totals 14 residues. The germline V gene has CDR1 MDHEN and CDR2 SYDVKM. CDR3: CASSETGVAGEQYF. CDR3 in DNA: TGTGCCAGCAGTGAGACGGGAGTCGCGGGCGAGCAGTACTTC.

This sequence joins TRBV7-2 and TRBJ1-3; D is unresolved. Germline V gene sequence: CDR1 SGHTA, CDR2 FQGNSA. CDR3 size: 16 residues. Trimming took off 8 bases at V and 0 bases at J, with 17 bases between the two ends. The CDR3 DNA reads TGTGCCAGCTCCCCTGGCCTAACGAACTCTGGAAACACCATATATTTT. It encodes CASSPGLTNSGNTIYF.

The chain recombines TRBV7-2 with TRBJ2-5; D possibly corresponds to TRBD1 (5 bases). CDR3 length: 13 residues. V was cut by 5 bases and J by 5 bases, with 12 bases left in between. Germline-derived CDR1 and CDR2 are SGHTA and FQGNSA. CDR3 nucleotide sequence: TGTGCCAGCAGCCTAGGGGTGGGCGAGACCCAGTACTTC. Amino acid sequence: CASSLGVGETQYF.

The chain links TRBV10-3 to TRBJ1-6; D is uncertain. Germline assignment: CDR1 ENHRY and CDR2 SYGVKD. The CDR3 sequence is 13 residues long. Trimming left V 2 bases short and J 9 bases short, with 8 bases between. The CDR3 loop reads CAISEGTISPLHF. The CDR3 DNA reads TGTGCCATCAGTGAGGGCACCATTTCACCCCTCCACTTT.

In this sample, this clonotype is medium-sized. The V gene is TRBV20-1, the J gene TRBJ1-1; D not certain. CDR1 DFQATT and CDR2 SNEGSKA come from the germline V gene (reference sequence). CDR3 length: 15 amino acids. Trimming pared 0 bases from V and 3 bases from J, leaving 14 bases between. CDR3 sequence reads: CSAREGNDGDTEAFF. Written as DNA, the CDR3 is TGCAGTGCTAGAGAGGGGAACGATGGTGACACTGAAGCTTTCTTT.

This clonotype was observed a handful of times. The chain carries TRBV10-3 and TRBJ2-1; 11 bases agree with TRBD2. Germline loops: CDR1 ENHRY, CDR2 SYGVKD. V gave up 7 bases and J gave up 0 bases; unmatched junction bases: 11. There are 18 residues in the CDR3. In DNA form, the CDR3 reads TGTGCCATCAAGGCTTTCCTTGGACTAGCGGGCTCCTACAATGAGCAGTTCTTC. Protein sequence: CAIKAFLGLAGSYNEQFF.